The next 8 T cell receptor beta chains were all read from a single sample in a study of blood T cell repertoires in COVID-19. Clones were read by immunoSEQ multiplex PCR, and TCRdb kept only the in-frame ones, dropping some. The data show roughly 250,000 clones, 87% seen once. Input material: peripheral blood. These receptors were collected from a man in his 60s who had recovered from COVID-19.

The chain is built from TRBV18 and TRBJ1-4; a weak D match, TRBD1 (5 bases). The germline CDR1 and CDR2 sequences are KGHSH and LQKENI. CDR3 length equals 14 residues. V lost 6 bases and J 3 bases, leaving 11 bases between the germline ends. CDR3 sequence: CASSPGRANEKLFF. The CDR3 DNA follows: TGTGCCAGCTCGCCAGGGAGGGCTAATGAAAAACTGTTTTTT.

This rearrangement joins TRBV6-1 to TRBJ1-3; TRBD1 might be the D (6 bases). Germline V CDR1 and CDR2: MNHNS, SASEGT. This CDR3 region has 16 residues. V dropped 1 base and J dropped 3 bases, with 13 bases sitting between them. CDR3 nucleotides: TGTGCCAGCAGTGAAGGTACAGGGAAGGATGGAAACACCATATATTTT. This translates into CASSEGTGKDGNTIYF.

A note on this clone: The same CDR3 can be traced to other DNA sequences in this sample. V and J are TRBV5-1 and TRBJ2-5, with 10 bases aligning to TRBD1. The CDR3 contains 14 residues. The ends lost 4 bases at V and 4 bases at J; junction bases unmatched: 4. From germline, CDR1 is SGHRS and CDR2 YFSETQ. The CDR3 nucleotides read TGCGCCAGCAGCACTGGACAGGGGGGAGAGACCCAGTACTTC. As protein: CASSTGQGGETQYF.

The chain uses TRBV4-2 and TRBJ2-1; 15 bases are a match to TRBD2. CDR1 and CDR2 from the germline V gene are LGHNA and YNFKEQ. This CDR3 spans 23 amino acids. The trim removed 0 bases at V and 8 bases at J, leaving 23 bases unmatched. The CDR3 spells CASSQEKVMGITGLAGGFYEQFF. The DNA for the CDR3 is TGTGCCAGCAGCCAAGAAAAAGTAATGGGGATAACGGGACTAGCGGGGGGTTTCTATGAGCAGTTCTTC.

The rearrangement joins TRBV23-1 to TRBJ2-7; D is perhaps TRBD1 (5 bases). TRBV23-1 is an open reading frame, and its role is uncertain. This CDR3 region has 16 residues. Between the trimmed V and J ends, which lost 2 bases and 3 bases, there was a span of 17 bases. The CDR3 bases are TGCGCCAGCAGTCAAGAATCTAAGGACACAGACTACGAGCAGTACTTC. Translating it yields CASSQESKDTDYEQYF.

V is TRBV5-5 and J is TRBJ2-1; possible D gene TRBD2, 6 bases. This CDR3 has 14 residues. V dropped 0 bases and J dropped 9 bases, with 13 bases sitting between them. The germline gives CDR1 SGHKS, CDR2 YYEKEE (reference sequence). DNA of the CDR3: TGTGCCAGCAGCTTGGCCTCTGGGCGGGGTGAGCAGTTCTTC. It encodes CASSLASGRGEQFF.

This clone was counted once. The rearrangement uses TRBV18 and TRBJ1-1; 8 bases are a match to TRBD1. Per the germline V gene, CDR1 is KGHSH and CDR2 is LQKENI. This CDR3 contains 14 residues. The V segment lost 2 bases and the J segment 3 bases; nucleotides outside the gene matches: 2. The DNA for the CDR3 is TGTGCCAGCTCACCAACGACAGGGGACACTGAAGCTTTCTTT. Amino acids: CASSPTTGDTEAFF.

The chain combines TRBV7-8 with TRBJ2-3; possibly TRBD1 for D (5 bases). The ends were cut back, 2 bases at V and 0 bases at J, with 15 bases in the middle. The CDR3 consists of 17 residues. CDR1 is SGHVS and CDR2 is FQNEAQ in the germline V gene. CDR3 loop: CASSLRTTGASTDTQYF. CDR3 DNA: TGTGCCAGCAGCTTACGAACTACAGGAGCCAGCACAGATACGCAGTATTTT.